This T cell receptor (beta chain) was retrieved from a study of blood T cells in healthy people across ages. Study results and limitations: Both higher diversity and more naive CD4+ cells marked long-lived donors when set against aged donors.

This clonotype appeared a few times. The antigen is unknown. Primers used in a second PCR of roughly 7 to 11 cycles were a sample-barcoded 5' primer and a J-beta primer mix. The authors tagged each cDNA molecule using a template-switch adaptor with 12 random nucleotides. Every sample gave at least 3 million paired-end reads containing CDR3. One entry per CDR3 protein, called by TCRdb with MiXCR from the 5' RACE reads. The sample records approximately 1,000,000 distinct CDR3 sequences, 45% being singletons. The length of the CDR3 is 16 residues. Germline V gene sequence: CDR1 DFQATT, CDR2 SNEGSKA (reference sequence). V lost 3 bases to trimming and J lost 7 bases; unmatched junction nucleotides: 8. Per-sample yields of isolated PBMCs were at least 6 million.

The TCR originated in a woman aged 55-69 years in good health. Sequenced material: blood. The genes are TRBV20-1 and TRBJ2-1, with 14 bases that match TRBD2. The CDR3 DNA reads TGCAGTGCTAGGCGTCCCGGGACTAGCGGGAGTAATGAGCAGTTCTTC. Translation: CSARRPGTSGSNEQFF.